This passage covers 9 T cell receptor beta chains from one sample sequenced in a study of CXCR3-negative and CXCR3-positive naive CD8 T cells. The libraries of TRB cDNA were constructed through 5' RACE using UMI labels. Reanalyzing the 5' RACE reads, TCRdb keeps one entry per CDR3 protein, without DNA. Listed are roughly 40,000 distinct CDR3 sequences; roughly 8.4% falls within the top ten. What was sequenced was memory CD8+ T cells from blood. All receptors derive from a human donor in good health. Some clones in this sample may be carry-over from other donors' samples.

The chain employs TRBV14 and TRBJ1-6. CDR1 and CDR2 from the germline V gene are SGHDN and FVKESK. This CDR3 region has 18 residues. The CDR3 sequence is CASSHPGEGSSYNSPLHF.

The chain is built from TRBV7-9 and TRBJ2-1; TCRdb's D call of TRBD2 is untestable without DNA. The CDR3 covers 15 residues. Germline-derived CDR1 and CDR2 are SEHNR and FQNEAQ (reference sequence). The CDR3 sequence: CASSSSPATHNEQFF. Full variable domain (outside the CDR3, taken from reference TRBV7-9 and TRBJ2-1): DTGVSQNPRHKITKRGQNVTFRCDPISEHNRLYWYRQTLGQGPEFLTYFQNEAQLEKSRLLSDRFSAERPKGSFSTLEIQRTEQGDSAMYLCASSSSPATHNEQFFGPGTRLTVL.

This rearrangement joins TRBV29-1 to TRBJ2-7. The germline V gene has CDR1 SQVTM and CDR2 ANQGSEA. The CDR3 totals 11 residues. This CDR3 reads CSAIDSYEQYF.

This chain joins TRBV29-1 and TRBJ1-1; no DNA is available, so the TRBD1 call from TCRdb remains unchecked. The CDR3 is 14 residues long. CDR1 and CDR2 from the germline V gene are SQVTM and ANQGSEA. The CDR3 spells CSVHLGTGDTEAFF.

This CDR3 reads CASSQGNEQYF. This chain connects TRBV28 to TRBJ2-7; TCRdb's D gene call, TRBD1, goes unchecked for lack of DNA. The germline gives CDR1 MDHEN, CDR2 SYDVKM. This CDR3 has 11 residues.

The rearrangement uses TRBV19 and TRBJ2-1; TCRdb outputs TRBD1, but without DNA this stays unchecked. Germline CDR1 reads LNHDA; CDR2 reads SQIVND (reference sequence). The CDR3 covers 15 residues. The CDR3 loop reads CASSPRPVSVHEQFF. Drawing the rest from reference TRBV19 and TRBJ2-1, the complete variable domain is DGGITQSPKYLFRKEGQNVTLSCEQNLNHDAMYWYRQDPGQGLRLIYYSQIVNDFQKGDIAEGYSVSREKKESFPLTVTSAQKNPTAFYLCASSPRPVSVHEQFFGPGTRLTVL.

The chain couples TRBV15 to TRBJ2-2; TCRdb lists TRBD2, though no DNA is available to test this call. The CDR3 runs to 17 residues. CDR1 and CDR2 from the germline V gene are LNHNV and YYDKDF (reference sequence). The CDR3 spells CATLWRLAFSWTGELFF.

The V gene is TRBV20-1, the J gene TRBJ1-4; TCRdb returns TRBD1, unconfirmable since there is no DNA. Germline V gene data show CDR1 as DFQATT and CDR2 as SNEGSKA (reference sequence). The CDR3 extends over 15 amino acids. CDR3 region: CSARDEEAVNEKLFF.

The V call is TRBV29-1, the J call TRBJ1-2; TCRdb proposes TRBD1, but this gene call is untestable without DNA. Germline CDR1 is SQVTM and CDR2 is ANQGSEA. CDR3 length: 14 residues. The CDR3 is CSVGPGSRGNGYTF.